The present TCR beta chain was sequenced within a study of CD8+ T cells in alopecia areata. Study background: It was 6 to 18 months of tofacitinib, and then there were 6 months off drug.

Treatment reported: oral pan-JAK inhibitor, 5-10 mg twice daily. Collection of lesional scalp punch biopsies and peripheral blood was performed in alopecia areata patients. Details on this clone: The antigen is not known.

The V segment lost 5 bases and the J segment 9 bases; nucleotides outside the gene matches: 13. The CDR3 sequence is 17 residues long. Germline-derived CDR1 and CDR2 are SGHTA and FQGNSA. General study points: Tofacitinib yielded significantly lower scalp clonality and fewer expanded CD8+ clones among the top 100. Many expanded lesional clones remained in scalp and blood on tofacitinib.

RNA extraction and reverse transcription yielded cDNA as sequencing template. Method: immunoSEQ multiplex PCR; TCRdb's copy keeps in-frame clones and lacks some. In the table there are 150,000 to 200,000 clones, 60% of which are singletons. Specimen: CD4+ T cells sorted from blood, collected at week 24, from a patient treated with tofacitinib. The TCR comes from a human donor with alopecia areata. The rearrangement joins TRBV7-2 to TRBJ1-6, with 10 nucleotides matching TRBD1. Written as DNA, the CDR3 is TGTGCCAGCAGCCCTCGGACCGGGACAGGGGCGCTTTCACCCCTCCACTTT. It yields the protein CASSPRTGTGALSPLHF. Variable domain in full (rest from reference TRBV7-2 and TRBJ1-6): GAGVSQSPSNKVTEKGKDVELRCDPISGHTALYWYRQSLGQGLEFLIYFQGNSAPDKSGLPSDRFSAERTGGSVSTLTIQRTQQEDSAVYLCASSPRTGTGALSPLHFGNGTRLTVT.